This T cell receptor (beta chain) was sequenced for a study of blood T cell repertoires in COVID-19 (dated by TCRdb to the early 2020s). For the wider study: Collaborator samples came from the United States, Italy and Spain and covered acute and convalescent phases of COVID-19. The material from the prospective study consisted of cDNA or gDNA derived from T cells, B-cell-depleted T cells, or PBMCs. Deeply sampled blood TCRbeta repertoires from subjects exposed to, actively infected with, or recovered from COVID-19 were included in the dataset. A freely available public database, intended as a resource for researchers studying the immune response to SARS-CoV-2, is where the repertoires were released. The samples were drawn from two sources: the first 160 participants of the ongoing ImmuneRACE study, and some 1,300 subjects contributed by 6 global collaborators. Sample metadata almost always included a de-identified subject ID, COVID-19 status, age in years and sex. HLA class I and class II types, where available, came from metadata supplied by the sample provider rather than from assay-based typing.

At the junction V is shortened by 2 bases and J by 9 bases, with 11 bases in between. Its CDR3 holds 14 amino acids, cysteine through phenylalanine. CDR3 DNA is the only sequence kept; it has 42 bases, read in frame from the first base. From the germline V gene, CDR1 is SGHTA and CDR2 is FQGNSA. In Seattle, one collaborating source enrolled patients while the infection was active and tracked those patients longitudinally over the course of disease. Collaborating institutions collected whole blood in K2EDTA tubes following their own protocols. For TCRbeta analysis, collaborator samples were shipped as frozen whole blood, as isolated PBMCs, or as DNA extracted from either sample type. The immunoSEQ Assay, a bias-controlled multiplex PCR, was used to amplify TCRbeta CDR3 regions from genomic DNA. Regarding the original processing steps: The number of nucleated cells in each sample was estimated from the amplification of reference gene primers within the assay. To quantify the absolute abundance of each unique TCRbeta CDR3 rearrangement, sequence reads were collapsed and filtered. For each sample, productive Simpson clonality was calculated as the square root of Simpson's diversity index across productive rearrangements. Sourced from immuneACCESS, this table was stored by TCRdb with only in-frame sequences that have V and J called. A share of the clones is absent; for the studies checked, an unresolved V gene accounts for under half, and the remainder has no known explanation. V, J and clone size reflect that table, while D and trimming were determined from the DNA. Across this sample there are 150,000 or so clones, with roughly nine tenths seen only once. Roughly 13% of the sample goes to the ten largest clones.

The research as a whole found: Clinical and demographic metadata were provided uncurated, with the amount varying by source and participant.

On this clone itself: Its antigen is still unknown. No base quality values were provided; no much bigger clone lies one nucleotide off.

This receptor was identified in a man aged 18 to 29 with COVID-19, enrolled during active disease. This receptor chain uses TRBV7-2 and TRBJ1-6, with TRBD1 tentatively as D gene (5 bases match). The sample comprised peripheral blood. The nucleotides read TGTGCCAGCAGCTTAAAGGTCGGGGGTTCACCCCTCCACTTT. This translates into CASSLKVGGSPLHF.